This TCR beta chain was sequenced during a study of blood T cell repertoires in COVID-19. TCRdb's copy holds only in-frame clones and misses some; the assay was immunoSEQ multiplex PCR. Among 120,000 or so clones, approximately 79% were seen once, and the ten largest hold about 2.3%. CDR3 length: 16 amino acids. V lost 0 bases to trimming and J lost 1 base, with 11 bases between them. Germline assignment: CDR1 SGDLS and CDR2 YYNGEE. This TCR was recovered from a man aged 50 to 60 with acute or convalescent COVID-19. The sample was peripheral blood. This chain joins TRBV9 and TRBJ1-5; tentative D call: TRBD1 (5 bases). CDR3 in amino acids: CASSVESGPSNQPQHF. The DNA of the CDR3 is TGTGCCAGCAGCGTAGAATCAGGGCCAAGCAATCAGCCCCAGCATTTT.